A single sample is the source of the 20 T cell receptor beta chains below, sequenced in a study of blood T cell repertoires in COVID-19. Clones were read by immunoSEQ multiplex PCR, and TCRdb kept only the in-frame ones, dropping some. Of fewer than 600,000 clones in the sample, 89% are singletons; the top ten hold 0.8% to 0.9%. The sample taken for sequencing was peripheral blood. These receptors were collected from a man in his late teens or twenties with COVID-19, enrolled during active disease.

The chain couples TRBV7-8 to TRBJ2-6; D unclear. Germline V gene data show CDR1 as SGHVS and CDR2 as FQNEAQ. V gave up 1 base and J gave up 4 bases, with 11 bases separating them. The CDR3 is 16 residues long. The CDR3 spells CASSLVTGSGANVLTF. CDR3 DNA: TGTGCCAGCAGCTTAGTCACGGGTTCCGGGGCCAACGTCCTGACTTTC.

The chain employs TRBV3-1 (or the pseudogene TRBV3-2) and TRBJ2-7, with D unclear. The CDR3 loop spans 15 amino acids. In germline, CDR1 is LGHDT, CDR2 YNNKEL (reference sequence). V shed 0 bases and J shed 3 bases, with 12 bases lying between them. The CDR3: CASSQDVWQNYEQYF. The CDR3, as DNA: TGTGCCAGCAGCCAAGATGTATGGCAGAACTACGAGCAGTACTTC.

The gene calls are TRBV7-8 and TRBJ2-7; maybe TRBD2 (5 bases). Per the germline V gene, CDR1 is SGHVS and CDR2 is FQNEAQ. The CDR3 contains 13 residues. Trimming took 0 bases from V and 7 from J, leaving 10 bases between them. This chain's CDR3 is CASSLAEGKEQYF. DNA for the CDR3: TGTGCCAGCAGCTTAGCTGAGGGCAAAGAGCAGTACTTC.

J is TRBJ2-1 and V is TRBV28; no clear D gene. This CDR3 region has 14 residues. The V end was cut by 2 bases, the J end by 7 bases, with 12 bases between. Germline CDR1 MDHEN, CDR2 SYDVKM. CDR3 sequence reads: CASSLLTLRNEQFF. For the CDR3, the DNA is TGTGCCAGCAGTTTACTCACTCTTCGGAATGAGCAGTTCTTC.

This rearrangement joins TRBV15 to TRBJ1-1; D is perhaps TRBD1 (5 bases). CDR1 and CDR2 (germline): LNHNV, YYDKDF (reference sequence). The CDR3 totals 15 residues. Trimming took off 3 bases at V and 1 base at J, with 12 bases between the two ends. For the CDR3, the DNA is TGTGCCACCAGCAGCCAACAGGCGGAGAACACTGAAGCTTTCTTT. Translating gives CATSSQQAENTEAFF.

J is TRBJ2-1 and V is TRBV5-1; 11 positions agree with TRBD2. The germline CDR1 and CDR2 sequences are SGHRS and YFSETQ. The V and J ends lost 4 bases and 7 bases, in that order; junction bases with no gene match: 13. CDR3 length: 17 amino acids. The CDR3 loop reads CASSPSIAGGPWNEQFF. DNA for the CDR3: TGCGCCAGCAGCCCTTCGATAGCGGGAGGGCCGTGGAATGAGCAGTTCTTC.

The rearrangement uses TRBV2 and TRBJ2-5; perhaps TRBD1 as D (6 bases). Trimming stripped 3 bases from V and 6 bases from J, with 14 bases between. The CDR3 is 14 amino acids. Germline V gene sequence: CDR1 SNHLY, CDR2 FYNNEI. CDR3 DNA sequence: TGTGCCAGCAGTGATCAGGGGATCGAGAAGACCCAGTACTTC. Amino acids: CASSDQGIEKTQYF.

This chain connects TRBV25-1 to TRBJ2-5; 8 nucleotides align to TRBD2. Germline CDR1 MGHDK, CDR2 SYGVNS. The CDR3 runs to 15 residues. Germline trimming cut 5 bases from V and 0 bases from J; bases unmatched to any gene: 5. For the CDR3, the DNA is TGTGCCAGCAGTTTGGCTAGCGGGTACCAAGAGACCCAGTACTTC. Protein product: CASSLASGYQETQYF.

J is TRBJ2-7 and V is TRBV4-1; TRBD1 might be the D (7 bases). The germline V and J ends were trimmed by 0 bases and 6 bases, with 12 bases remaining between them. This CDR3 region has 14 residues. Germline CDR1 is MGHRA and CDR2 is YSYEKL. The CDR3 coding sequence is TGCGCCAGCAGCCAAGATAGCCAGGGGGGCGAGCAGTACTTC. Protein: CASSQDSQGGEQYF.

This clone turned up a few times. The chain uses TRBV27 and TRBJ1-2, with 8 nucleotides matching TRBD1. This CDR3 region has 13 residues. V was pared by 5 bases and J by 4 bases, with 3 bases of the junction left unmatched. CDR1 MNHEY and CDR2 SMNVEV come from the germline V gene (reference sequence). In DNA form, the CDR3 reads TGTGCCAGCAGTCCCACAGGGGGCTATGGCTACACCTTC. It yields the protein CASSPTGGYGYTF.

The chain employs TRBV5-4 and TRBJ2-5; 10 bases line up with TRBD2. After removal of 0 bases from V and 1 base from J, the junction contained 3 bases not matched to a gene. Germline V lookup: CDR1 SGHNT, CDR2 YYREEE (reference sequence). The length of the CDR3 is 16 residues. The CDR3 reads CASSLERGGPQETQYF. The CDR3 region has the DNA TGTGCCAGCAGCTTGGAGCGGGGGGGCCCCCAAGAGACCCAGTACTTC.

This clone was seen once. The V gene is TRBV18, the J gene TRBJ1-4; no reliable D call. CDR3 length: 12 amino acids. Trimming shortened V by 8 bases and J by 8 bases, and 12 bases separated the two germline ends. The germline CDR1 and CDR2 sequences are KGHSH and LQKENI. This CDR3 is CASTGREEKLFF. CDR3 coding DNA: TGTGCCAGCACGGGGAGGGAAGAAAAACTGTTTTTT.

Remarks on this clone: This sample also contains other DNA sequences that code for the same CDR3. This chain uses TRBV14 with TRBJ1-2; D may be TRBD1 (5 bases). Trimming took off 1 base at V and 5 bases at J, with 8 bases between the two ends. This CDR3 comprises 13 residues. Germline assignment: CDR1 SGHDN and CDR2 FVKESK. The CDR3 sequence: CASSQGRGYGYTF. CDR3 sequence (DNA): TGTGCCAGCAGCCAAGGGAGGGGATATGGCTACACCTTC.

The rearrangement joins TRBV24-1 to TRBJ1-2; 7 bases line up with TRBD1. Germline CDR1 KGHDR, CDR2 SFDVKD. The CDR3 contains 12 residues. With V trimmed by 5 bases and J by 8 bases, 4 bases remained unmatched. Written as DNA, the CDR3 is TGTGCCACCAGTGGACAGGGTCTCGGCTACACCTTC. Residues: CATSGQGLGYTF.

This sequence joins TRBV27 and TRBJ2-2, with D unresolved. The germline CDR1 and CDR2 sequences are MNHEY and SMNVEV (reference sequence). This CDR3 is 15 amino acids long. The V gene lost 3 bases and the J gene lost 0 bases, with 8 bases spanning the gap. As DNA, the CDR3 is TGTGCCAGCAGTTTTGGGCCAGCGAACACCGGGGAGCTGTTTTTT. Its protein is CASSFGPANTGELFF.

This sequence joins TRBV2 and TRBJ2-1; TRBD2 might be the D (6 bases). Germline-derived CDR1 and CDR2 are SNHLY and FYNNEI. The CDR3 covers 16 residues. V was clipped by 0 bases and J by 4 bases, with 13 bases between them. CDR3 sequence reads: CASSEAFAGPYNEQFF. CDR3 bases: TGTGCCAGCAGTGAAGCGTTTGCGGGACCATACAATGAGCAGTTCTTC.

The chain joins TRBV2 to TRBJ2-5, with 9 bases lining up with TRBD2. V lost 7 bases, J lost 1 base, and 7 bases stayed unmatched. This CDR3 is 15 amino acids long. Germline assignment: CDR1 SNHLY and CDR2 FYNNEI. The CDR3 nucleotides are TGTGCCAGCAAGGCAGCGGGAGGTATCCAAGAGACCCAGTACTTC. Protein product: CASKAAGGIQETQYF.

The chain joins TRBV27 to TRBJ2-7, with 8 bases identical to TRBD1. Germline V gene sequence: CDR1 MNHEY, CDR2 SMNVEV (reference sequence). Unmatched junction bases numbered 9, after V lost 4 bases and J lost 7 bases. CDR3 length: 14 amino acids. This CDR3 is CASSYRQGAREQYF. For the CDR3, the DNA is TGTGCCAGCAGTTATCGGCAGGGGGCTAGGGAGCAGTACTTC.

This clone was detected only once. This rearrangement joins TRBV6-5 to TRBJ1-2; no clear D. The CDR3 extends over 14 amino acids. Germline-derived CDR1 and CDR2 are MNHEY and SVGAGI. Trimming took off 7 bases at V and 5 bases at J, with 17 bases between the two ends. This chain's CDR3 is CASTPGEGWYGYTF. The CDR3 DNA follows: TGTGCCAGCACCCCGGGTGAGGGATGGTATGGCTACACCTTC.

The chain employs TRBV3-1 (or the pseudogene TRBV3-2) and TRBJ2-1, with 7 bases that match TRBD1. Germline V gene lookup returns CDR1 LGHDT and CDR2 YNNKEL (reference sequence). V was pared by 4 bases and J by 3 bases, with 6 bases of the junction left unmatched. The CDR3 length is 15 residues. The CDR3 nucleotides read TGTGCCAGCAGCCCCCGGGACAGAAACTACAATGAGCAGTTCTTC. Its protein product is CASSPRDRNYNEQFF.